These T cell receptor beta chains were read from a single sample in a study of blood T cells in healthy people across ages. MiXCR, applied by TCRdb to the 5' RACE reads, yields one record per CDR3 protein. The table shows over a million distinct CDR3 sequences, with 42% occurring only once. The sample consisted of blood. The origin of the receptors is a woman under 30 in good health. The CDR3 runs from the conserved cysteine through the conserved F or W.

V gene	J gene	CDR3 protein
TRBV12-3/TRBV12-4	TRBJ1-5	CASTSGGRNQPQHF
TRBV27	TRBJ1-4	CASSFEWQGNEKLFF
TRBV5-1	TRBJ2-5	CASSLGGLAGDQETQYF
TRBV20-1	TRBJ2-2	CSARWQGNTGEPFF
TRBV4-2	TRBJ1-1	CASSLKFRGENTEAFF
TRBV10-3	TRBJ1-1	CAISEGRGSAEAFF
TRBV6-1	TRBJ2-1	CASKGQIIYNEQFF
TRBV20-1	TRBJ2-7	CSARDGGQPSYEQYF
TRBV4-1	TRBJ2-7	CASSHGLSYEQYF
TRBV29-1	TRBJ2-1	CSVVGTGVNEQFF
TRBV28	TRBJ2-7	CASSASRVDSYEQYF
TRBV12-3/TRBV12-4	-	CASSSGGEGRREQYF
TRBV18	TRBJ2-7	CASSPTLTATYEQYF
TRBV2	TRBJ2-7	CASLIEGPFKEQYF
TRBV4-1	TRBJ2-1	CASSPVLFGADNEQFF
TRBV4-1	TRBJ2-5	CASSQGATSGQETQYF
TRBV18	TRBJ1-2	CASSSVGTGGFGYTF
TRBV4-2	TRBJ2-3	CASSQDRTGSGGDTQYF
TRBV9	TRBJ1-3	CASSTQRAFSGNTIYF
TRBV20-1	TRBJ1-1	CSARVNRGGNTEAFF
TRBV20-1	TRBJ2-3	CSARDRLRESTDTQYF
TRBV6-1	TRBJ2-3	CASSDLGDTQYF
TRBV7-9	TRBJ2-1	CASSSTNNEQFF
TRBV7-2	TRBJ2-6	CASSLVARSGANVLTF
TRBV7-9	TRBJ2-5	CASSPNWGSYTETQYF
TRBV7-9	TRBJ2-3	CASSLQDIITDTQYF
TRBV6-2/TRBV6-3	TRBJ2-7	CASRPTGTSGYEQYF
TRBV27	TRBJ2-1	CASSLGLAGIGAYNEQFF
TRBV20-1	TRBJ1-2	CSASGQGRSGYTF
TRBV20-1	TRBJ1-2	CSASLREGYGYTF
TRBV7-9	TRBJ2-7	CASRSDLEWGEQYF
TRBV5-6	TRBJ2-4	CASSFGQKNIQYF
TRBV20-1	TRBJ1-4	CSAGQQNEKLFF
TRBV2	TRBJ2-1	CASGSGETQFF
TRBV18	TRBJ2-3	CASSPLVAGASDTQYF